This T cell receptor beta chain came from a study of blood T cell repertoires in COVID-19. Across the study: Both acute and convalescent COVID-19 samples were obtained from the United States, Italy and Spain. PBMCs, B-cell-depleted T cells, or T cells provided the cDNA or gDNA that made up the material.

Germline V CDR1 and CDR2: SGHAT, FQNNGV. V was trimmed by 3 bases and J by 6 bases, leaving 10 bases between them. The CDR3 is 13 residues long. This clone showed up just a few times. As handled by the study authors: Counts of nucleated cells, estimated from reference gene primer amplification, were obtained. The assay was immunoSEQ multiplex PCR, and TCRdb's table has in-frame clones only and misses some. That table is the source of V, J and clone size, and D and trimming were worked out from the DNA. The sample lists about 140,000 clones, around 80% occurring once. J is TRBJ2-3 and V is TRBV11-2, with D unresolved. The sequence was obtained from a man aged 55 to 69 with acute or convalescent COVID-19. Source material: peripheral blood. As DNA, the CDR3 is TGTGCCAGCAGCTTCACCCTAGGCGATACGCAGTATTTT. Its translation is CASSFTLGDTQYF.